Shown below are 23 T cell receptor beta chains from a single sample sequenced in a study of cytomegalovirus exposure and HLA in healthy donors. Using immunoSEQ multiplex PCR, the repertoire was profiled, and TCRdb retains in-frame clones only, with some absent. This table has about 110,000 clones, approximately 89% appearing once. Sequences were obtained from PBMCs. The receptors come from a woman aged 18-30 years in good health and CMV-seronegative.

The chain employs TRBV19 and TRBJ2-2, with D perhaps matching TRBD1 (5 bases). V shed 5 bases and J shed 0 bases, with 10 bases lying between them. Germline assignment: CDR1 LNHDA and CDR2 SQIVND (reference sequence). The CDR3 is 15 residues long. The CDR3 DNA reads TGTGCCAGTAGTGTCCAGGGCGCGAACACCGGGGAGCTGTTTTTT. Its translation is CASSVQGANTGELFF. Variable domain in full (rest from reference TRBV19 and TRBJ2-2): DGGITQSPKYLFRKEGQNVTLSCEQNLNHDAMYWYRQDPGQGLRLIYYSQIVNDFQKGDIAEGYSVSREKKESFPLTVTSAQKNPTAFYLCASSVQGANTGELFFGEGSRLTVL.

The chain combines TRBV27 with TRBJ2-1; 16 positions agree with TRBD2. The V gene end was trimmed by 1 base and the J gene end by 6 bases; junction bases not matched to a gene: 21. The CDR3 consists of 23 residues. The germline CDR1 and CDR2 sequences are MNHEY and SMNVEV (reference sequence). The CDR3 DNA follows: TGTGCCAGCAGTTTATGGGGACTAGCGGGAGGGCCTCATTCGTTCACCGATGGCAATGAGCAGTTCTTC. It is translated as CASSLWGLAGGPHSFTDGNEQFF.

The chain recombines TRBV5-1 with TRBJ1-6, with 7 bases lining up with TRBD1. The ends lost 2 bases at V and 7 bases at J; junction bases unmatched: 6. The CDR3 extends over 15 amino acids. The germline V gene encodes CDR1 SGHRS and CDR2 YFSETQ. CDR3: CASSFAGTENSPLHF. In DNA form, the CDR3 reads TGCGCCAGCAGCTTTGCCGGGACAGAAAATTCACCCCTCCACTTT. The full variable domain, completed using reference TRBV5-1 and TRBJ1-6, is KAGVTQTPRYLIKTRGQQVTLSCSPISGHRSVSWYQQTPGQGLQFLFEYFSETQRNKGNFPGRFSGRQFSNSRSEMNVSTLELGDSALYLCASSFAGTENSPLHFGNGTRLTVT.

The rearrangement links TRBV4-3 to TRBJ2-2, with 8 bases that match TRBD2. From germline, CDR1 is LGHNA and CDR2 YSLEER. V dropped 4 bases and J dropped 8; count of bases not matched to a gene: 9. The CDR3 length is 15 residues. The CDR3 protein is CASSRWTSPTGELFF. CDR3 DNA sequence: TGCGCCAGCAGCCGCTGGACTAGCCCGACGGGGGAGCTGTTTTTT.

This clone showed up just once. CDR3 DNA: TGTGCCAGCAGCTCAAGGGCGGGACTAGCGGGGGGCCAGGACACCGGGGAGCTGTTTTTT. It codes for CASSSRAGLAGGQDTGELFF. The chain couples TRBV7-3 to TRBJ2-2; 15 bases are a match to TRBD2. Germline assignment: CDR1 SGHTA and CDR2 FQGTGA. The CDR3 runs 20 residues. J lost 3 bases, V lost 4 bases, and 12 bases had no gene match.

The chain has TRBV27 and TRBJ2-7; no firm D call. This CDR3 comprises 16 residues. The V gene lost 0 bases and the J gene lost 3 bases, with 15 bases spanning the gap. The germline V gene encodes CDR1 MNHEY and CDR2 SMNVEV (reference sequence). In DNA form, the CDR3 reads TGTGCCAGCAGTTTATCCGACGCATCTACTATCTACGAGCAGTACTTC. It encodes CASSLSDASTIYEQYF.

V and J are TRBV6-5 and TRBJ2-7, with TRBD2 as a possible D gene (6 bases). V was pared by 6 bases and J by 6 bases, with 21 bases between. The CDR3 length is 15 residues. CDR1 is MNHEY and CDR2 is SVGAGI in the germline V gene. The CDR3 bases are TGTGCCAGCAGAACGATAGCGGCCTCCACATCCGAGCAGTACTTC. Translation gives CASRTIAASTSEQYF.

The J gene is TRBJ2-7, the V gene TRBV6-4; 8 bases align to TRBD1. V dropped 2 bases and J dropped 1; count of bases not matched to a gene: 7. Germline V lookup: CDR1 MRHNA, CDR2 SNTAGT. The CDR3 sequence is 16 residues long. CDR3 coding DNA: TGTGCCAGCAGTGACACAGACAGGGGTAAGTCCTACGAGCAGTACTTC. Translated, it gives CASSDTDRGKSYEQYF.

The rearrangement uses TRBV2 and TRBJ1-1, with no clear D. This CDR3 comprises 14 residues. The germline CDR1 and CDR2 sequences are SNHLY and FYNNEI. Trimming removed 3 bases at V and 2 bases at J, with 10 bases between. The CDR3 sequence: CASSERLTNTEAFF. As DNA, the CDR3 is TGTGCCAGCAGTGAGAGGTTAACAAACACTGAAGCTTTCTTT.

This chain connects TRBV5-6 to TRBJ1-1; perhaps TRBD1 as D (6 bases). The ends were cut back, 1 base at V and 0 bases at J, with 19 bases in the middle. This CDR3 has 18 amino acids. Germline-derived CDR1 and CDR2 are SGHDT and YYEEEE. The CDR3 spells CASSLPTRDKYMNTEAFF. The CDR3 nucleotides are TGTGCCAGCAGCTTGCCGACGAGGGACAAATACATGAACACTGAAGCTTTCTTT.

Only one count was recorded for this clone. The J gene is TRBJ2-3, the V gene TRBV28; D perhaps matches TRBD2 (5 bases). The V end lost 5 bases, the J end lost 0 bases, and 12 bases lay between the germline ends. This CDR3 spans 15 amino acids. Germline V gene data show CDR1 as MDHEN and CDR2 as SYDVKM. CDR3: CASSPGVSSTDTQYF. CDR3 nucleotides: TGTGCCAGCAGTCCCGGGGTTTCTAGCACAGATACGCAGTATTTT.

The chain combines TRBV5-4 with TRBJ2-7; 11 nucleotides match TRBD2. J lost 2 bases, V lost 4 bases, and 5 bases had no gene match. The CDR3 sequence is 15 residues long. Germline CDR1 reads SGHNT; CDR2 reads YYREEE (reference sequence). DNA for the CDR3: TGTGCCAGCAGCCCGGAGACTAGCGGGACCTACGAGCAGTACTTC. Translating gives CASSPETSGTYEQYF.

The chain's CDR3 is CASRRGDRDNQPQHF. DNA for the CDR3: TGCGCCAGCAGGCGGGGCGACAGGGACAATCAGCCCCAGCATTTT. J is TRBJ1-5 and V is TRBV5-1; 7 positions match TRBD1. Looked up from germline, CDR1 is SGHRS and CDR2 is YFSETQ. CDR3 size: 15 residues. With 5 bases clipped from V and 3 bases from J, the junction kept 8 bases outside the gene matches.

V and J are TRBV5-4 and TRBJ2-2, with D maybe TRBD1 (6 bases). Germline values: CDR1 SGHNT, CDR2 YYREEE (reference sequence). Trimming stripped 4 bases from V and 0 bases from J, with 10 bases between. CDR3 length: 15 amino acids. The CDR3 region has the DNA TGTGCCAGCAGCCTGGACAGCACGAACACCGGGGAGCTGTTTTTT. Protein sequence: CASSLDSTNTGELFF.

The CDR3 spells CASSLAGGGNEQYF. CDR3 DNA: TGCGCCAGCAGCCTAGCGGGGGGAGGGAACGAGCAGTACTTC. The J gene is TRBJ2-7, the V gene TRBV4-3; 10 bases are shared with TRBD2. The ends lost 4 bases at V and 5 bases at J; junction bases unmatched: 5. The CDR3 is 14 amino acids. The germline CDR1 and CDR2 sequences are LGHNA and YSLEER.

This rearrangement joins TRBV10-2 to TRBJ2-7; D gene ambiguous. Germline values: CDR1 WSHSY, CDR2 SAAADI. The CDR3 has 12 amino acids. Trimming shortened V by 6 bases and J by 6 bases, and 12 bases separated the two germline ends. CDR3 residues: CASRVPTGEQYF. DNA of the CDR3: TGCGCCAGCAGGGTCCCCACCGGCGAGCAGTACTTC.

A word on this clone: Other DNA sequences in the sample encode the same CDR3. J is TRBJ2-2 and V is TRBV29-1; 7 bases match TRBD2. In germline, CDR1 is SQVTM, CDR2 ANQGSEA. This CDR3 has 15 amino acids. Trimming removed 5 bases from V and 2 bases from J; junction bases left unmatched: 8. This CDR3 is CSVLLAGSNTGELFF. The CDR3 DNA reads TGCAGCGTTCTCTTAGCGGGCTCAAACACCGGGGAGCTGTTTTTT.

The chain employs TRBV27 and TRBJ1-2, with 7 nucleotides matching TRBD1. This CDR3 has 17 amino acids. V lost 6 bases, J lost 1 base, and 14 bases stayed unmatched. CDR1 MNHEY and CDR2 SMNVEV come from the germline V gene (reference sequence). CDR3 sequence (DNA): TGTGCCAGCAGCCCCTTCGGGACAGTATCAAATAACTATGGCTACACCTTC. It translates to CASSPFGTVSNNYGYTF.

The rearrangement links TRBV4-3 to TRBJ2-7, with 10 bases fitting TRBD2. The CDR3 loop spans 19 amino acids. Looked up from germline, CDR1 is LGHNA and CDR2 is YSLEER. V gave up 0 bases and J gave up 2 bases; unmatched junction bases: 13. The CDR3 DNA reads TGCGCCAGCAGCCAAGATCGCGGCCCTAGCGGGAGCGTTACCTACGAGCAGTACTTC. Its translation: CASSQDRGPSGSVTYEQYF.

The rearrangement uses TRBV19 and TRBJ1-2; D is possibly TRBD1 (5 bases). The CDR3 spans 13 residues. Germline V gene lookup returns CDR1 LNHDA and CDR2 SQIVND (reference sequence). V was pared by 8 bases and J by 3 bases, with 13 bases between. The CDR3 is CASVPDSYYGYTF. Here the CDR3 DNA reads TGTGCCAGTGTACCCGACAGTTACTATGGCTACACCTTC. Complete variable domain (other parts from reference TRBV19 and TRBJ1-2): DGGITQSPKYLFRKEGQNVTLSCEQNLNHDAMYWYRQDPGQGLRLIYYSQIVNDFQKGDIAEGYSVSREKKESFPLTVTSAQKNPTAFYLCASVPDSYYGYTFGSGTRLTVV.

The chain has TRBV11-2 and TRBJ2-5; D ambiguous. The CDR3 has 12 amino acids. From germline, CDR1 is SGHAT and CDR2 FQNNGV. V lost 0 bases, J lost 7 bases, and 6 bases lay in between. The CDR3 region has the DNA TGTGCCAGCAGCTTAGATTTCGGGACCCAGTACTTC. Its protein is CASSLDFGTQYF.

V and J are TRBV6-1 and TRBJ1-2, with 7 bases fitting TRBD1. Germline-derived CDR1 and CDR2 are MNHNS and SASEGT. The CDR3 length is 15 residues. V shed 11 bases and J 4 bases; nucleotides not matched to a gene: 16. The CDR3 coding sequence is TGTGCCCATTCCGGGACAGAGATTAAGCCCTATGGCTACACCTTC. This sequence encodes CAHSGTEIKPYGYTF.

This clone was recorded only once. In nucleotides, the CDR3 is TGTGCCAGCGCCCAGGGCGCAGGGCAAGAGACCCAGTACTTC. Its translation is CASAQGAGQETQYF. This sequence joins TRBV28 and TRBJ2-5; possible D gene TRBD1, 5 bases. The CDR3 is made up of 14 amino acids. The germline CDR1 and CDR2 sequences are MDHEN and SYDVKM. Trimming pared 8 bases from V and 2 bases from J, leaving 15 bases between. The variable domain in full, with the rest retrieved from reference TRBV28 and TRBJ2-5, is DVKVTQSSRYLVKRTGEKVFLECVQDMDHENMFWYRQDPGLGLRLIYFSYDVKMKEKGDIPEGYSVSREKKERFSLILESASTNQTSMYLCASAQGAGQETQYFGPGTRLLVL.